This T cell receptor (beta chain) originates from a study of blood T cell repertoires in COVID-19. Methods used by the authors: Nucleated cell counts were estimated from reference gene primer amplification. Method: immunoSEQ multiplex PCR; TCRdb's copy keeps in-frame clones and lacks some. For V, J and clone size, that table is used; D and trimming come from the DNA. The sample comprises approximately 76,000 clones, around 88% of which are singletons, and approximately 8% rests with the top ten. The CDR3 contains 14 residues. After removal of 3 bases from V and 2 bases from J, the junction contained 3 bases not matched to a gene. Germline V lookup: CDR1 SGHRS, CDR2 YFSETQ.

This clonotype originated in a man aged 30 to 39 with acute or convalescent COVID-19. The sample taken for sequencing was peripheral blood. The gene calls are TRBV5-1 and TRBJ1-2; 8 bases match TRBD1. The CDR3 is CASSSDRANYGYTF. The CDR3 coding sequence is TGCGCCAGCAGCTCGGACAGGGCCAACTATGGCTACACCTTC.